Below, one T cell receptor (beta chain) is given with its context. Its antigen is still unknown. This entry comes from a study of PD-L1 blockade in urothelial cancer. Study-level information: Patients had been given 0 to 3 earlier chemotherapy regimens.

Time point described: peripheral blood 6 weeks after treatment start. Patients were diagnosed with urothelial carcinoma, either locally advanced or metastatic. Germline CDR1 is SQVTM and CDR2 is ANQGSEA. The CDR3 contains 13 residues. With 6 bases removed from V and 1 base from J, the gap between germline ends came to 9 bases. Synthetic TCR analog templates were spiked into all PCRs individually. The assay was immunoSEQ multiplex PCR, and TCRdb's table has in-frame clones only and misses some. Altogether some 40,000 clones are present, roughly nine tenths being singletons, with the ten largest covering about 7.9%. The study, taken as a whole, reports: Pretreatment TCR clonality in blood, when below the median, was predictive of better survival.

The V call is TRBV29-1, the J call TRBJ2-2, with D possibly being TRBD2 (5 bases). The TCR comes from a man in his 70s with urothelial cancer. The sample here was PBMCs, taken around atezolizumab (anti-PD-L1) treatment. The CDR3 coding sequence is TGCAGCGTGGACGGGGAGAACACCGGGGAGCTGTTTTTT. Amino acids: CSVDGENTGELFF.